This record covers a single T cell receptor (beta chain). This sample was taken from a study of blood T cell repertoires in COVID-19. As for the study in general: The United States, Italy and Spain provided the acute and convalescent COVID-19 samples.

Germline V lookup: CDR1 SNHLY, CDR2 FYNNEI. Trimming stripped 6 bases from V and 0 bases from J, with 12 bases between. The CDR3 is 15 amino acids. Original analysis: Estimation of nucleated cell counts relied on the amplification of reference gene primers. TCRdb keeps only in-frame clones here, not all; method: immunoSEQ multiplex PCR. That table is the source of V, J and clone size, and D and trimming were worked out from the DNA. This sample carries roughly 240,000 clones, around 84% of them seen once, and the ten largest clones take approximately 2%. This TCR was recovered from a man aged 35 to 55 who had recovered from COVID-19. The specimen was peripheral blood. The chain links TRBV2 to TRBJ1-5, with TRBD1 as a possible D gene (6 bases). In DNA, the CDR3 is TGTGCCAGCAGAGATGACAGGTTTAGCAATCAGCCCCAGCATTTT. This gives the protein CASRDDRFSNQPQHF.